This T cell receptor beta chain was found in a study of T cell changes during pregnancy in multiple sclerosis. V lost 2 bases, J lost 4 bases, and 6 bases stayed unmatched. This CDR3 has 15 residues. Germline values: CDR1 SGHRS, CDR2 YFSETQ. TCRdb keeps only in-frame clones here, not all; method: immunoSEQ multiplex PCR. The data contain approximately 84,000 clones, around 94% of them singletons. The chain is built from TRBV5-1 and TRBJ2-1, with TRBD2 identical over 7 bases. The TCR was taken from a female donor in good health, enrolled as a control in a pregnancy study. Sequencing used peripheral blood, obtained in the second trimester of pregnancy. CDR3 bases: TGCGCCAGCAGCTTTCGTAGCGGGCCATACAATGAGCAGTTCTTC. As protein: CASSFRSGPYNEQFF.